The subject of this entry is one T cell receptor (beta chain). What it binds is unknown. The record originates from a study of OX40 agonist ivuxolimab in advanced cancers. Turning to the study itself: The study gave patients intravenous ivuxolimab at 0.01 to 10 mg/kg every 2 weeks.

Between the trimmed V and J ends, which lost 5 bases and 3 bases, there was a span of 10 bases. This CDR3 is built from 13 residues. Germline V gene sequence: CDR1 SGHTA, CDR2 FQGNSA. Findings and caveats of the study: Blood T cells, both CD4+ and CD8+, expanded clonally by week 6 at 0.1 to 3.0 mg/kg. Among the lowest levels of clonal expansion were found in partial responders at 0.1-3.0 mg/kg.

The method was immunoSEQ multiplex PCR; TCRdb's version includes in-frame clones alone and lacks a portion of them. The profile shows about 100,000 clones, roughly 90% of them singletons. This sequence originates from an adult with an advanced solid tumor such as melanoma, head and neck, liver or kidney cancer. This chain links TRBV7-2 with TRBJ1-2, with D maybe TRBD1 (6 bases). This specimen was CD4+ or CD8+ T cells sorted from blood, taken in a trial of the OX40 agonist ivuxolimab. The CDR3 coding sequence is TGTGCCAGCAGCCCCTACAGGGACTATGGCTACACCTTC. Residues: CASSPYRDYGYTF.